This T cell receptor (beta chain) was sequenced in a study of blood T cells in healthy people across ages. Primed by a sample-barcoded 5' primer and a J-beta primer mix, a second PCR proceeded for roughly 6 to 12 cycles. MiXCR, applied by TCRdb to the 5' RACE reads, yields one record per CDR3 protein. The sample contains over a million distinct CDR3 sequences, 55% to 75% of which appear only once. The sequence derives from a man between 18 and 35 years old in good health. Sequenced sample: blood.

The CDR3 is CASSSKQVPYEQYF. The CDR3 DNA reads TGTGCCAGCAGCAGCAAACAGGTTCCCTACGAGCAGTACTTC. The chain combines TRBV7-2 with TRBJ2-7, with D perhaps matching TRBD1 (5 bases). This CDR3 contains 14 residues. Per the germline V gene, CDR1 is SGHTA and CDR2 is FQGNSA. Trimming took off 5 bases at V and 2 bases at J, with 13 bases between the two ends.